The source of this T cell receptor beta chain is a study of cytomegalovirus exposure and HLA in healthy donors. The J segment lost 7 bases and the V segment lost 4 bases, leaving 3 bases of the junction unmatched. CDR3 length equals 13 residues. Germline CDR1 is MNHNS and CDR2 is SASEGT. Use of 60 Vbeta and 13 Jbeta primers characterized the PCR. Sequencing used immunoSEQ multiplex PCR; TCRdb keeps in-frame clones, though not all of them. The profile shows about 210,000 clones, around 79% of them singletons. Sequencing was performed on PBMCs. The clonotype comes from a male donor in good health and CMV-seronegative. The rearrangement joins TRBV6-1 to TRBJ1-2, with TRBD1 identical over 10 bases. DNA of the CDR3: TGTGCCAGCAGTGCGCGGACAGGGGGTGGCTACACCTTC. Translating it yields CASSARTGGGYTF.